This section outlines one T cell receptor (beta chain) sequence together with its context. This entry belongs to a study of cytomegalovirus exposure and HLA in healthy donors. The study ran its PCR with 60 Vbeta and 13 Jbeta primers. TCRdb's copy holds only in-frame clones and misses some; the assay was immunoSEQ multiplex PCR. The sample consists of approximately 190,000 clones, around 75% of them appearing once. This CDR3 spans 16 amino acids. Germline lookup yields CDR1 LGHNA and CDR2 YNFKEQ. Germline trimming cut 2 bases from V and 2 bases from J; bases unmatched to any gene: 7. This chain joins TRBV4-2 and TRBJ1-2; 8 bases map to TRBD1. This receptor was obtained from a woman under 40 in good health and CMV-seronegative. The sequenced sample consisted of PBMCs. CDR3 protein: CASSQWGGQENYGYTF. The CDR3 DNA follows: TGTGCCAGCAGCCAATGGGGGGGACAGGAAAACTATGGCTACACCTTC.